These T cell receptor beta chains were read from a single sample in a study of OX40 agonist ivuxolimab in advanced cancers. The table came from immunoSEQ multiplex PCR; TCRdb's copy has only in-frame clones and leaves some out. Altogether about 110,000 clones are present, less than 95% being singletons, with the ten largest covering approximately 0.63%. Sequencing was performed on CD4+ or CD8+ T cells sorted from blood, taken in a trial of the OX40 agonist ivuxolimab. The source is an adult with an advanced solid tumor such as melanoma, head and neck, liver or kidney cancer. The CDR3 runs from the conserved cysteine through the conserved F or W. D genes are given only for firm matches. The size entry is marked missing in some rows and otherwise reads once, few, many or a size class.

j_gene	abundance	d_gene	v_gene	CDR3nt	CDR3aa
TRBJ1-5	.	TRBD1	TRBV2	TGTGCCAGCAGGGGGGGACAGGGCTCTCAGCCCCAGCATTTT	CASRGGQGSQPQHF
TRBJ2-5	few	.	TRBV5-1	TGCGCCAGCAGCTTGGAGGAGACCCAGTACTTC	CASSLEETQYF
TRBJ2-5	.	.	TRBV6-6	TGTGCCAGCAGTTACTCAGAGGCAACCCAAGAGACCCAGTACTTC	CASSYSEATQETQYF
TRBJ2-3	.	.	TRBV11-2	TGTGCCAGCAGGGGGGCGAGCACAGATACGCAGTATTTT	CASRGASTDTQYF
TRBJ2-6	.	.	TRBV7-8	TGTGCCAGCAGCTTAGTTTTACTTAGTGCATCTGGGGCCAACGTCCTGACTTTC	CASSLVLLSASGANVLTF
TRBJ1-1	.	.	TRBV7-8	TGTGCCAGCAACACTCTGCGGGGCACTGAAGCTTTCTTT	CASNTLRGTEAFF
TRBJ1-5	.	.	TRBV5-5	TGTGCCAGCAGCATCCAATGGGGTAGCAATCAGCCCCAGCATTTT	CASSIQWGSNQPQHF
TRBJ2-5	once	TRBD2	TRBV5-1	TGCGCCAGCAGCTTGGGGGCGGGGGGCGCGAAGACCCAGTACTTC	CASSLGAGGAKTQYF
TRBJ1-5	once	.	TRBV19	TGTGCCAGTAGTCCAGAAGTTTCGGGACCCAATCAGCCCCAGCATTTT	CASSPEVSGPNQPQHF
TRBJ1-3	.	TRBD1	TRBV7-2	TGTGCCAGCAGCTTAATAAGTTGGGCAGGGGGACGGAACACCATATATTTT	CASSLISWAGGRNTIYF
TRBJ2-2	.	TRBD1	TRBV10-3	TGTGCCACCCTGGGGACAGTCCAAGGGGCCGGGGAGCTGTTTTTT	CATLGTVQGAGELFF
TRBJ1-2	.	.	TRBV14	TGTGCCAGCAGCCAACAGTATTATGGCTACACCTTC	CASSQQYYGYTF
TRBJ2-3	.	TRBD2	TRBV5-1	TGCGCCAGCAGCTTGGCAGCGGGAGGGCCGAATACGCAGTATTTT	CASSLAAGGPNTQYF
TRBJ2-5	.	.	TRBV18	TGTGCCAGCTCAACCGGCGGAGAGACCCAGTACTTC	CASSTGGETQYF
TRBJ1-2	.	.	TRBV5-4	TGTGCCAGCAGCTTCGTGGGAGTGGATGGCTACACCTTC	CASSFVGVDGYTF
TRBJ2-6	.	.	TRBV6-6	TGTGCCAGCAGGGAGGATTCTGGGGCCAACGTCCTGACTTTC	CASREDSGANVLTF
TRBJ1-2	.	TRBD1	TRBV19	TGTGCCAGTAGTATCCTACGACAGGGGGAGTATGGCTACACCTTC	CASSILRQGEYGYTF
TRBJ2-7	.	.	TRBV6-6	TGTGCCAGCAGCCCCGGACCGGAGCAGTACTTC	CASSPGPEQYF
TRBJ1-3	once	.	TRBV2	TGTGCCAGCAGACAAGGGGCTGGAAACACCATATATTTT	CASRQGAGNTIYF
TRBJ1-2	.	TRBD1	TRBV9	TGTGCCAGCAGACAGACAGGGGACGGCGGCTACACCTTC	CASRQTGDGGYTF
TRBJ1-2	.	.	TRBV2	TGTGCCAGCAGTGAGTGGACAGACTATGGCTACACCTTC	CASSEWTDYGYTF
TRBJ1-5	.	.	TRBV9	TGTGCCAGCAGCCCCCAGGGAAATCAGCCCCAGCATTTT	CASSPQGNQPQHF
TRBJ2-5	.	.	TRBV19	TGTGCCAGTAGTATTGCTCGAGGGCTCCAAGAGACCCAGTACTTC	CASSIARGLQETQYF
TRBJ1-2	.	.	TRBV5-1	TGCGCCAGCAGCTTACGGGCGGCCGATGGCTACACCTTC	CASSLRAADGYTF
TRBJ2-3	.	.	TRBV18	TGTGCCAGCGGGGAGACCACAGATACGCAGTATTTT	CASGETTDTQYF